This entry concerns a single TCR beta chain. These data belong to a study of OX40 agonist ivuxolimab in advanced cancers. CDR3 length: 13 amino acids. V lost 1 base, J lost 5 bases, and 9 bases lay in between. CDR1 is SEHNR, CDR2 FQNEAQ, per germline (reference sequence). Data came from immunoSEQ multiplex PCR; TCRdb stores just in-frame clones and leaves some out. Here the sample spans roughly 73,000 clones, roughly 84% being singletons. The chain couples TRBV7-9 to TRBJ2-7; TRBD1 might be the D (6 bases). This specimen consisted of CD4+ or CD8+ T cells sorted from blood, obtained in a trial of the OX40 agonist ivuxolimab. The source is an adult with an advanced solid tumor such as melanoma, head and neck, liver or kidney cancer. The CDR3 region is CASSLDWTDEQYF. The CDR3 coding sequence is TGTGCCAGCAGCTTAGATTGGACAGACGAGCAGTACTTC.